These 28 T cell receptor beta chains were all obtained from the same sample, sequenced in a study of T cells in Graves' hyperthyroidism and ophthalmopathy. RNA transcripts gave rise to amplified TCR beta CDR3 regions. TCR CDR3 regions were first amplified by RT-PCR with HTBI primers. TCRdb re-called the multiplex PCR reads through MiXCR, storing one row per CDR3 protein. The sample records 95,000 to 110,000 distinct CDR3 sequences, about 15% being singletons. Sequencing was performed on blood. Receptor source: a woman aged 45-65 years with Graves' hyperthyroidism.

In this sample, this clonotype turned up many times. The chain combines TRBV7-8 with TRBJ2-2, with no clear D. The CDR3 consists of 14 residues. The ends were cut back, 1 base at V and 4 bases at J, with 7 bases in the middle. The germline V gene encodes CDR1 SGHVS and CDR2 FQNEAQ. CDR3 sequence (DNA): TGTGCCAGCAGCTTAGAGGGATTCACCGGGGAGCTGTTTTTT. It translates to CASSLEGFTGELFF.

The chain recombines TRBV27 with TRBJ1-5, with 10 bases aligning to TRBD1. The germline V gene encodes CDR1 MNHEY and CDR2 SMNVEV (reference sequence). CDR3 length: 17 residues. The V gene end was trimmed by 0 bases and the J gene end by 1 base; junction bases not matched to a gene: 3. The CDR3: CASSLSAGQGSNQPQHF. For the CDR3, the DNA is TGTGCCAGCAGTTTATCGGCGGGACAGGGGAGCAATCAGCCCCAGCATTTT.

The chain combines TRBV3-1 with TRBJ1-2; no clear D. This CDR3 comprises 14 residues. Germline CDR1 is LGHDT and CDR2 is YNNKEL (reference sequence). The V gene lost 3 bases and the J gene lost 5 bases, with 13 bases spanning the gap. The DNA for the CDR3 is TGTGCCAGCAGCCAGGGGAGTCTTTATTATGGCTACACCTTC. Protein product: CASSQGSLYYGYTF.

The rearrangement joins TRBV6-5 to TRBJ2-7; D remains ambiguous. The CDR3 sequence is 15 residues long. Trimming cost V 4 bases and J 2 bases, with 15 bases left between them. CDR1 and CDR2 (germline): MNHEY, SVGAGI. The CDR3 nucleotides are TGTGCCAGCAGTTCCCCTACCGAGACCGCCTACGAGCAGTACTTC. This codes for CASSSPTETAYEQYF.

This clonotype has a count of ten or more. The chain has TRBV6-1 and TRBJ2-1; tentative D call: TRBD1 (5 bases). CDR1 is MNHNS and CDR2 is SASEGT in the germline V gene. V lost 7 bases and J 7 bases, leaving 11 bases between the germline ends. The CDR3 sequence is 12 residues long. CDR3 amino acids: CASTGWGNEQFF. CDR3 coding DNA: TGTGCCAGCACAGGGTGGGGTAATGAGCAGTTCTTC.

The table lists this clonotype with many counts. The chain couples TRBV7-9 to TRBJ1-6; D is perhaps TRBD1 (5 bases). Trimming took 2 bases from V and 14 from J, leaving 10 bases between them. The CDR3 spans 12 residues. Germline lookup yields CDR1 SEHNR and CDR2 FQNEAQ (reference sequence). Here the CDR3 reads CASSLQGVSLHF. The CDR3 DNA reads TGTGCCAGCAGCTTACAAGGGGTATCCCTCCACTTT. Combining the CDR3 with reference TRBV7-9 and TRBJ1-6 gives the whole variable domain DTGVSQNPRHKITKRGQNVTFRCDPISEHNRLYWYRQTLGQGPEFLTYFQNEAQLEKSRLLSDRFSAERPKGSFSTLEIQRTEQGDSAMYLCASSLQGVSLHFGNGTRLTVT.

This clonotype has at least ten counts. V and J are TRBV27 and TRBJ1-5; TRBD1 aligns across 7 bases. This CDR3 comprises 15 residues. Germline trimming cut 2 bases from V and 2 bases from J; bases unmatched to any gene: 3. Germline lookup yields CDR1 MNHEY and CDR2 SMNVEV (reference sequence). The CDR3 nucleotides read TGTGCCAGCAGTTTAGAGGGGGCAGGCAATCAGCCCCAGCATTTT. Encoded protein: CASSLEGAGNQPQHF.

A few counts support this clonotype. The chain employs TRBV20-1 and TRBJ2-1; D may be TRBD1 or TRBD2 (5 bases each). The CDR3 has 14 residues. V was trimmed by 6 bases and J by 6 bases, leaving 18 bases between them. CDR1 and CDR2 (germline): DFQATT, SNEGSKA (reference sequence). The CDR3 reads CSAPGTGTSNEQFF. CDR3 nucleotide sequence: TGCAGTGCCCCCGGGACCGGGACCAGCAATGAGCAGTTCTTC.

Many counts were recorded for this clonotype. The chain has TRBV18 and TRBJ2-2; the D gene is possibly TRBD1 (6 bases). Germline V gene data show CDR1 as KGHSH and CDR2 as LQKENI. Trimming shortened V by 0 bases and J by 9 bases, and 11 bases separated the two germline ends. The CDR3 runs to 14 residues. The CDR3 sequence is CASSPPGAIRELFF. CDR3 coding DNA: TGTGCCAGCTCACCACCGGGGGCCATCCGGGAGCTGTTTTTT.

This clonotype was picked up many times. The V and J genes are TRBV10-3 and TRBJ2-2; weak D call: TRBD1 (5 bases). CDR1 is ENHRY and CDR2 is SYGVKD in the germline V gene. The CDR3 runs 15 residues. Trimming left V 3 bases short and J 2 bases short, with 10 bases between. This chain's CDR3 is CAISEGQGNTGELFF. In DNA form, the CDR3 reads TGTGCCATCAGTGAAGGGCAGGGCAACACCGGGGAGCTGTTTTTT.

Many counts were recorded for this clonotype. V gene TRBV28 combines with J gene TRBJ2-5, with 7 bases fitting TRBD2. Germline loops: CDR1 MDHEN, CDR2 SYDVKM. V was pared by 6 bases and J by 1 base, with 5 bases of the junction left unmatched. The CDR3 consists of 14 residues. The CDR3 bases are TGTGCCAGCAGCATGAGCGGGATCCAAGAGACCCAGTACTTC. Residues: CASSMSGIQETQYF.

This clonotype was seen repeatedly, ten times or more. This chain links TRBV5-1 with TRBJ1-2; 7 bases align to TRBD1. The V gene end was trimmed by 4 bases and the J gene end by 4 bases; junction bases not matched to a gene: 10. The CDR3 runs to 15 residues. The V gene's germline CDR1 is SGHRS and CDR2 YFSETQ. The CDR3 sequence: CASSPFDRETYGYTF. The CDR3 DNA reads as TGCGCCAGCAGCCCTTTTGACAGGGAAACCTATGGCTACACCTTC.

In regard to this clonotype: With a much larger clone just one base away, this may be a read error. The CDR3 DNA sequence: TGTGCCAGTAGTCTCACAGTGCCCGCTGAAGCTTTCTTT. Amino acid sequence: CASSLTVPAEAFF. The rearrangement links TRBV19 to TRBJ1-1; D unclear. V dropped 5 bases and J dropped 6 bases, with 13 bases sitting between them. In germline, CDR1 is LNHDA, CDR2 SQIVND (reference sequence). This CDR3 comprises 13 residues.

This clonotype was counted at least ten times. The chain uses TRBV28 and TRBJ2-1, with 9 bases fitting TRBD1. With 8 bases clipped from V and 6 bases from J, the junction kept 8 bases outside the gene matches. There are 14 residues in the CDR3. CDR1 is MDHEN and CDR2 is SYDVKM in the germline V gene. The DNA of the CDR3 is TGTGCCAGCGGCCGGGACAGGGTCCCCAATGAGCAGTTCTTC. Translating it yields CASGRDRVPNEQFF. The full variable domain, completed using reference TRBV28 and TRBJ2-1, is DVKVTQSSRYLVKRTGEKVFLECVQDMDHENMFWYRQDPGLGLRLIYFSYDVKMKEKGDIPEGYSVSREKKERFSLILESASTNQTSMYLCASGRDRVPNEQFFGPGTRLTVL.

This clonotype has a handful of counts. This clone may be a read error of a much larger clone one base away. This rearrangement joins TRBV3-1 to TRBJ2-3, with D perhaps TRBD2 (6 bases). This CDR3 is 18 amino acids long. CDR1 LGHDT and CDR2 YNNKEL come from the germline V gene (reference sequence). The CDR3 sequence: CASSPPLADFVSTGTQYF. CDR3 bases: TGTGCCAGCAGCCCACCGTTAGCGGATTTCGTCAGCACAGGTACGCAGTATTTT.

The V gene is TRBV6-2 or TRBV6-3, the J gene TRBJ2-7; the D is unclear. Germline V gene sequence: CDR1 MNHEY, CDR2 SVGEGT. V lost 2 bases and J 2 bases, leaving 10 bases between the germline ends. This CDR3 region has 14 residues. For the CDR3, the DNA is TGTGCCAGCAGTTACGGGCCGATTCCCTACGAGCAGTACTTC. This encodes CASSYGPIPYEQYF.

In this sample, this clonotype turned up many times. The gene calls are TRBV5-6 and TRBJ2-2; D unresolved. V lost 4 bases to trimming and J lost 3 bases, with 7 bases between them. CDR1 is SGHDT, CDR2 YYEEEE, per germline. This CDR3 has 13 amino acids. Here the CDR3 DNA reads TGTGCCAGCAGCCCGCGGTACACCGGGGAGCTGTTTTTT. Encoded protein: CASSPRYTGELFF.

DNA for the CDR3: TGTGCCAGCAGTTACGACAGATCGTACCAAGAGACCCAGTACTTC. Translation gives CASSYDRSYQETQYF. V and J are TRBV6-5 and TRBJ2-5, with a weak D call TRBD1 (5 bases). This CDR3 spans 15 amino acids. Germline CDR1 MNHEY, CDR2 SVGAGI. The V gene lost 2 bases and the J gene lost 0 bases, with 10 bases spanning the gap.

This clonotype was seen at least ten times. The gene calls are TRBV12-3 or TRBV12-4 and TRBJ2-2; the match to TRBD2 covers 9 bases. V gave up 1 base and J gave up 8 bases; unmatched junction bases: 5. The CDR3 spans 15 residues. The CDR3 region has the DNA TGTGCCAGCAGTTTAGATCTAGCGGGACGTGGGGAGCTGTTTTTT. Encoded protein: CASSLDLAGRGELFF.

This clonotype was seen only a few times. This may come from a read error, since a much larger clone is one base off. The chain couples TRBV11-2 to TRBJ2-2; D gene ambiguous. Deletions cut 8 bases from V and 5 bases from J, with 12 bases between. Germline lookup yields CDR1 SGHAT and CDR2 FQNNGV. This CDR3 has 13 amino acids. CDR3 sequence reads: CASGNIGTGELFF. Written as DNA, the CDR3 is TGTGCCAGCGGCAATATAGGGACCGGGGAGCTGTTTTTT.

This clonotype occurred many times. The rearrangement links TRBV2 to TRBJ2-5, with a possible D match to TRBD2 (6 bases). From germline, CDR1 is SNHLY and CDR2 FYNNEI. CDR3 length equals 16 residues. The V and J ends lost 0 bases and 5 bases respectively, with 16 bases between them. The CDR3 sequence is CASSEAAGLGGETQYF. In nucleotides, the CDR3 is TGTGCCAGCAGTGAAGCCGCGGGATTGGGCGGGGAGACCCAGTACTTC.

In its sample, this clonotype was seen many times. The chain is built from TRBV6-1 and TRBJ2-7; D is ambiguous. Germline assignment: CDR1 MNHNS and CDR2 SASEGT. The CDR3 length is 14 residues. Trimming removed 4 bases from V and 6 bases from J, with 16 bases in between. This CDR3 is CASSGLLGSGEQYV. The CDR3 coding sequence is TGTGCCAGCAGTGGACTTCTAGGATCAGGCGAGCAGTACGTC.

This clonotype was observed a handful of times. The chain recombines TRBV29-1 with TRBJ1-2; D gene ambiguous. There are 13 residues in the CDR3. Trimming stripped 2 bases from V and 4 bases from J, with 11 bases between. Germline CDR1 and CDR2: SQVTM and ANQGSEA. Here the CDR3 reads CSVEKTQAYGYTF. CDR3 DNA sequence: TGCAGCGTTGAAAAAACGCAGGCCTATGGCTACACCTTC.

This clonotype showed up many times. The chain couples TRBV12-3 or TRBV12-4 to TRBJ1-5; no clear D. This CDR3 is built from 13 residues. Between the trimmed V and J ends, which lost 5 bases and 7 bases, there was a span of 12 bases. The CDR3: CASSDGSEQPQHF. The DNA for the CDR3 is TGTGCCAGCAGTGACGGCAGCGAACAGCCCCAGCATTTT.

This clonotype was recorded at least ten times. V and J are TRBV29-1 and TRBJ1-4, with 7 bases fitting TRBD1. Germline V gene data show CDR1 as SQVTM and CDR2 as ANQGSEA. The CDR3 totals 14 residues. The trim removed 6 bases at V and 6 bases at J, leaving 10 bases unmatched. The CDR3 here is CSVFIQGTDEKLFF. CDR3 sequence (DNA): TGCAGCGTCTTTATACAGGGGACAGATGAAAAACTGTTTTTT.

At least ten counts were recorded for this clonotype. This chain uses TRBV5-5 with TRBJ2-5; no definite D call. V was trimmed by 3 bases and J by 4 bases, leaving 19 bases between them. In germline, CDR1 is SGHKS, CDR2 YYEKEE (reference sequence). The CDR3 loop spans 16 amino acids. CDR3 sequence (DNA): TGTGCCAGCAGCTCGGCTCCCCTTGGGTTAACAGAGACCCAGTACTTC. Amino acids: CASSSAPLGLTETQYF.

This clonotype was seen repeatedly, ten times or more. The chain is built from TRBV5-6 and TRBJ2-5; TRBD2 agrees at 7 bases. J gave up 5 bases and V 4 bases, and 2 bases lay outside the gene matches. The V gene's germline CDR1 is SGHDT and CDR2 YYEEEE. This CDR3 is 12 amino acids long. CDR3 sequence: CASSPGRETQYF. CDR3 bases: TGTGCCAGCAGCCCCGGGAGGGAGACCCAGTACTTC.

This clonotype showed up many times. This chain links TRBV7-9 with TRBJ1-4, with 7 bases that match TRBD1. The CDR3 contains 16 residues. The junction had 6 bases not matched to a gene; V was cut back by 0 bases and J by 5 bases. Germline V gives CDR1 SEHNR, CDR2 FQNEAQ (reference sequence). The CDR3 DNA reads TGTGCCAGCAGCTTAGCCACAGGGGCCCCCAATGAAAAACTGTTTTTT. As protein: CASSLATGAPNEKLFF.